Each of the 30 T cell receptor beta chains below was sequenced from the same sample in a study of blood T cell repertoires in COVID-19. The table came from immunoSEQ multiplex PCR; TCRdb's copy has only in-frame clones and leaves some out. The sample holds about 110,000 clones, roughly 82% seen once. Specimen: peripheral blood. The receptors come from a woman aged 60-75 years with acute or convalescent COVID-19.

Concerning this clone itself: The junction does not match germline at one end; this may be a read error. The chain employs TRBV12-3 or TRBV12-4 and TRBJ1-2; TRBD1 agrees at 8 bases. This CDR3 is 13 amino acids long. In nucleotides, the CDR3 is TGTGCCAGCAGATTAGGACAGGGATATGGCTACACCTTC. Its translation: CASRLGQGYGYTF.

The chain employs TRBV4-3 and TRBJ1-6; D call uncertain. The CDR3 has 15 amino acids. Germline V gene sequence: CDR1 LGHNA, CDR2 YSLEER. V was cut by 1 base and J by 8 bases, with 12 bases left in between. CDR3 amino acids: CASSQGSTADSPLHF. The CDR3 nucleotides are TGCGCCAGCAGCCAAGGAAGTACCGCGGATTCACCCCTCCACTTT.

This rearrangement joins TRBV3-1 (or the pseudogene TRBV3-2) to TRBJ1-6, with 7 bases lining up with TRBD1. The germline V gene has CDR1 LGHDT and CDR2 YNNKEL (reference sequence). The length of the CDR3 is 15 residues. Trimming took 1 base from V and 6 from J; bases not matched to a gene: 3. The CDR3 DNA is TGTGCCAGCAGCCAAGGCCAGGGGGGTAATTCACCCCTCCACTTT. Its translation: CASSQGQGGNSPLHF.

The chain has TRBV3-1 (or the pseudogene TRBV3-2) and TRBJ2-1; 8 nucleotides match TRBD1. The V gene's germline CDR1 is LGHDT and CDR2 YNNKEL (reference sequence). The V and J ends lost 1 base and 10 bases, in that order; junction bases with no gene match: 3. The CDR3 has 13 amino acids. The CDR3 DNA is TGTGCCAGCAGCCAAGGTGGGACAGGAGAGCAGTTCTTC. Translating it yields CASSQGGTGEQFF.

As for this clone: Mismatch with germline at one junction end may stem from a read error. The V gene is TRBV6-5, the J gene TRBJ1-5, with 7 nucleotides matching TRBD1. Looked up from germline, CDR1 is MNHEY and CDR2 is SVGAGI. The CDR3 spans 13 residues. The CDR3 DNA follows: TGTGCCAGCAGTAGGACAGGCAATCGGCCCCAGCATTTT. Translation: CASSRTGNRPQHF.

This clone was recorded only once. This chain uses TRBV6-6 with TRBJ1-2, with TRBD1 as a possible D gene (6 bases). The germline V and J ends were trimmed by 5 bases and 3 bases, with 16 bases remaining between them. Germline V lookup: CDR1 MNHNY, CDR2 SVGAGI (reference sequence). The CDR3 covers 15 residues. The CDR3 loop reads CASSLLEAGDYGYTF. The CDR3 coding sequence is TGTGCCAGCAGTCTCCTAGAGGCAGGGGACTATGGCTACACCTTC.

The V call is TRBV6-5, the J call TRBJ1-2; unclear D gene. The germline V gene has CDR1 MNHEY and CDR2 SVGAGI. CDR3 length: 14 residues. Trimming took 0 bases from V and 4 from J, leaving 9 bases between them. The CDR3 DNA reads as TGTGCCAGCAGTTACTCGTGGGAGGGCTATGGCTACACCTTC. Translated: CASSYSWEGYGYTF.

The chain couples TRBV29-1 to TRBJ2-7, with TRBD2 as a possible D gene (6 bases). Trimming shortened V by 6 bases and J by 4 bases, and 16 bases separated the two germline ends. The CDR3 has 13 residues. Germline V gene sequence: CDR1 SQVTM, CDR2 ANQGSEA. In DNA, the CDR3 is TGCAGCGTATTGGGACTCAGAGGGTACGAGCAGTACTTC. It yields the protein CSVLGLRGYEQYF.

V and J are TRBV7-8 and TRBJ1-6, with unresolved D. V was shortened by 4 bases and J by 13 bases, with 11 bases between the two germline ends. Germline lookup yields CDR1 SGHVS and CDR2 FQNEAQ. This CDR3 comprises 12 residues. CDR3 sequence: CASSSRQIPLHF. DNA of the CDR3: TGTGCCAGCAGCTCCCGACAAATCCCCCTCCACTTT.

The chain joins TRBV10-3 to TRBJ2-1; 10 nucleotides agree with TRBD2. V dropped 11 bases and J dropped 4; count of bases not matched to a gene: 14. This CDR3 is built from 16 residues. CDR1 and CDR2 from the germline V gene are ENHRY and SYGVKD. CDR3 in amino acids: CAANSGGLETYNEQFF. The CDR3 DNA sequence: TGTGCCGCTAATAGCGGGGGGCTGGAGACATACAATGAGCAGTTCTTC.

CDR3 coding DNA: TGTGCCAGCAGCAAAGGACAGGGCGGCTACGAGCAGTACTTC. It yields the protein CASSKGQGGYEQYF. V and J are TRBV5-4 and TRBJ2-7, with 8 positions matching TRBD1. Germline loops: CDR1 SGHNT, CDR2 YYREEE (reference sequence). The CDR3 loop spans 14 amino acids. Germline trimming cut 4 bases from V and 3 bases from J; bases unmatched to any gene: 6.

This clone was recorded once. This rearrangement joins TRBV30 to TRBJ1-6; the D gene is possibly TRBD1 (5 bases). The CDR3 consists of 14 residues. V was shortened by 2 bases and J by 10 bases, with 15 bases between the two germline ends. The germline CDR1 and CDR2 sequences are GTSNPN and SVGIG (reference sequence). The CDR3 protein is CAWSWGMQGSPLHF. The CDR3 DNA reads as TGTGCCTGGAGTTGGGGAATGCAGGGATCACCCCTCCACTTT.

The V call is TRBV7-2, the J call TRBJ1-5, with unresolved D. The CDR3 has 12 residues. Germline CDR1 reads SGHTA; CDR2 reads FQGNSA. V gave up 3 bases and J gave up 7 bases, with 7 bases separating them. CDR3 sequence (DNA): TGTGCCAGCAGCTTTCCTGGCCAGCCCCAGCATTTT. This gives the protein CASSFPGQPQHF.

This clone was seen a single time. This chain joins TRBV15 and TRBJ2-1; TRBD1 is a possible D gene (6 bases). CDR1 is LNHNV and CDR2 is YYDKDF in the germline V gene (reference sequence). V shed 0 bases and J shed 4 bases, with 13 bases lying between them. The CDR3 loop spans 16 amino acids. For the CDR3, the DNA is TGTGCCACCAGCAGAGATATGACAGGCAGTTACAATGAGCAGTTCTTC. It codes for CATSRDMTGSYNEQFF. The entire variable domain, with the rest obtained from reference TRBV15 and TRBJ2-1, is as follows: DAMVIQNPRYQVTQFGKPVTLSCSQTLNHNVMYWYQQKSSQAPKLLFHYYDKDFNNEADTPDNFQSRRPNTSFCFLDIRSPGLGDTAMYLCATSRDMTGSYNEQFFGPGTRLTVL.

The V call is TRBV2, the J call TRBJ1-2, with 10 nucleotides matching TRBD1. The germline V gene encodes CDR1 SNHLY and CDR2 FYNNEI. The CDR3 has 16 residues. Trimming took 3 bases from V and 2 from J; bases not matched to a gene: 6. The CDR3 region is CASSDPGTGANYGYTF. DNA of the CDR3: TGTGCCAGCAGTGACCCAGGGACAGGGGCGAACTATGGCTACACCTTC.

The gene calls are TRBV6-6 and TRBJ1-1, with D possibly TRBD1 on 6 matching bases. The V gene's germline CDR1 is MNHNY and CDR2 SVGAGI (reference sequence). Trimming pared 6 bases from V and 5 bases from J, leaving 16 bases between. The CDR3 has 14 amino acids. The CDR3 sequence: CASSFGQLRTEAFF. The CDR3 DNA is TGTGCCAGCAGCTTTGGACAGTTGAGAACTGAAGCTTTCTTT.

This clone was detected only once. The rearrangement joins TRBV6-4 to TRBJ2-2, with 8 bases that match TRBD2. Per the germline V gene, CDR1 is MRHNA and CDR2 is SNTAGT. V was clipped by 3 bases and J by 6 bases; unmatched bases: 6. The CDR3 has 15 residues. CDR3 DNA sequence: TGTGCCAGCAGTGAGGTAGCGGGGATTGCCGGGGAGCTGTTTTTT. Translated, it gives CASSEVAGIAGELFF.

The chain combines TRBV3-1 (or the pseudogene TRBV3-2) with TRBJ2-4; D is uncertain. The CDR3 is 15 amino acids. V was trimmed by 3 bases and J by 3 bases, leaving 12 bases between them. Germline V gives CDR1 LGHDT, CDR2 YNNKEL (reference sequence). CDR3 in amino acids: CASSQLHGVKNIQYF. CDR3 DNA sequence: TGTGCCAGCAGCCAGCTCCACGGAGTCAAAAACATTCAGTACTTC.

The chain couples TRBV7-3 to TRBJ2-3; 14 nucleotides agree with TRBD2. Trimming took 1 base from V and 4 from J; bases not matched to a gene: 1. The CDR3 is 16 residues long. CDR1 is SGHTA and CDR2 is FQGTGA in the germline V gene. The CDR3 DNA is TGTGCCAGCAGCTTAAGACTAGCGGGGGGGCCAGATACGCAGTATTTT. Amino acids: CASSLRLAGGPDTQYF.

The gene calls are TRBV11-3 and TRBJ2-1, with 7 bases that match TRBD2. The CDR3 is 15 residues long. The germline V gene encodes CDR1 SGHNT and CDR2 YENEEA. V lost 5 bases and J lost 0; bases outside the gene matches: 4. The CDR3, as DNA: TGTGCCAGCAGCCGAAAGCGGGACTCCTACAATGAGCAGTTCTTC. Protein sequence: CASSRKRDSYNEQFF.

The chain uses TRBV16 and TRBJ1-5, with a tentative D call TRBD1 (6 bases). The CDR3 runs 12 residues. CDR1 KGHSY and CDR2 FQNENV come from the germline V gene. V lost 5 bases, J lost 11 bases, and 13 bases lay in between. The CDR3: CASSSTGKAQHF. The CDR3 nucleotides read TGTGCCAGCAGCTCGACAGGAAAAGCCCAGCATTTT.

This clone appeared a single time. The chain combines TRBV11-2 with TRBJ1-4; a possible D gene is TRBD1 (5 bases). CDR3 length equals 14 residues. Germline V gene data show CDR1 as SGHAT and CDR2 as FQNNGV. Trimming cost V 6 bases and J 9 bases, with 17 bases left between them. The DNA for the CDR3 is TGTGCCAGCAGTCCCTGGGACTTTTCCCAAAAACTGTTTTTT. Translation: CASSPWDFSQKLFF.

This chain links TRBV30 with TRBJ1-1; D gene uncertain. The germline V gene has CDR1 GTSNPN and CDR2 SVGIG (reference sequence). V gave up 3 bases and J gave up 0 bases, with 14 bases separating them. This CDR3 has 15 residues. CDR3 DNA sequence: TGTGCCTGGAGCCCCAGAAGATTTATGAACACTGAAGCTTTCTTT. Its protein is CAWSPRRFMNTEAFF.

The rearrangement uses TRBV6-2 or TRBV6-3 and TRBJ1-1; 9 nucleotides match TRBD1. Germline loops: CDR1 MNHEY, CDR2 SVGEGT. The length of the CDR3 is 14 residues. Trimming took 4 bases from V and 6 from J; bases not matched to a gene: 6. CDR3 nucleotide sequence: TGTGCCAGCAGTTGGGACAGGGCGATCTCTGAAGCTTTCTTT. This encodes CASSWDRAISEAFF.

In this sample, this clone turned up a few times. The genes are TRBV10-1 and TRBJ2-7; 11 positions match TRBD2. After removal of 10 bases from V and 4 bases from J, the junction contained 12 bases not matched to a gene. The CDR3 is 15 amino acids. CDR1 and CDR2 from the germline V gene are WNHNN and SYGVQD (reference sequence). The chain's CDR3 is CATYSGGAWVYEQYF. Written as DNA, the CDR3 is TGCGCCACCTATAGCGGGGGGGCCTGGGTTTACGAGCAGTACTTC.

V and J are TRBV6-5 and TRBJ2-7; possible D gene TRBD2, 5 bases. Germline loops: CDR1 MNHEY, CDR2 SVGAGI. The length of the CDR3 is 12 residues. Trimming removed 6 bases from V and 5 bases from J, with 11 bases in between. CDR3 coding DNA: TGTGCCAGCAGCCGGGGTGGCAACGAGCAGTACTTC. Its protein product is CASSRGGNEQYF.

This clone has only one observation. This chain links TRBV19 with TRBJ2-7, with TRBD1 identical over 8 bases. The CDR3 sequence is 15 residues long. The trim removed 6 bases at V and 3 bases at J, leaving 10 bases unmatched. CDR1 and CDR2 from the germline V gene are LNHDA and SQIVND (reference sequence). CDR3 coding DNA: TGTGCCAGTAGCCATACTGGAGGACAGGGCTACGAGCAGTACTTC. Its translation: CASSHTGGQGYEQYF.

The J gene is TRBJ2-1, the V gene TRBV25-1; 10 bases align to TRBD2. Germline V gene data show CDR1 as MGHDK and CDR2 as SYGVNS. V dropped 9 bases and J dropped 2; count of bases not matched to a gene: 4. The CDR3 has 14 amino acids. DNA of the CDR3: TGTGCCAGTGCTAGCGGGGGTGCCTACAATGAGCAGTTCTTC. The encoded protein is CASASGGAYNEQFF.

This chain links TRBV12-3 or TRBV12-4 with TRBJ2-4, with 8 bases identical to TRBD2. J was trimmed by 15 bases and V by 4 bases; bases with no gene match: 11. CDR3 length equals 13 residues. The CDR3 spells CASSYRGGTGPYF. The DNA for the CDR3 is TGTGCCAGCAGTTACCGCGGGGGGACGGGTCCGTACTTC.

V usage is TRBV4-3 and J usage is TRBJ1-1; possibly TRBD1 for D (5 bases). Germline values: CDR1 LGHNA, CDR2 YSLEER. Trimming took 3 bases from V and 3 from J, leaving 11 bases between them. The length of the CDR3 is 14 residues. As DNA, the CDR3 is TGCGCCAGCAGCCAGACCAGGGTAGACACTGAAGCTTTCTTT. This sequence encodes CASSQTRVDTEAFF.